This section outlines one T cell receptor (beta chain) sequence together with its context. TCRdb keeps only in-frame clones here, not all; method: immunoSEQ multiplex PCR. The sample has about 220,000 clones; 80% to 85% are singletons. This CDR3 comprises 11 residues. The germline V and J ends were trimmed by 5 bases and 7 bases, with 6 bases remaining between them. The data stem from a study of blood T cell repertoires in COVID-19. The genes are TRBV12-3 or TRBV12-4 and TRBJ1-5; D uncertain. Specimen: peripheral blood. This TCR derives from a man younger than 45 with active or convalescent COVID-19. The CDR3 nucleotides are TGTGCCAGCAGTCTCGGGCAGCCCCAGCATTTT. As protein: CASSLGQPQHF.